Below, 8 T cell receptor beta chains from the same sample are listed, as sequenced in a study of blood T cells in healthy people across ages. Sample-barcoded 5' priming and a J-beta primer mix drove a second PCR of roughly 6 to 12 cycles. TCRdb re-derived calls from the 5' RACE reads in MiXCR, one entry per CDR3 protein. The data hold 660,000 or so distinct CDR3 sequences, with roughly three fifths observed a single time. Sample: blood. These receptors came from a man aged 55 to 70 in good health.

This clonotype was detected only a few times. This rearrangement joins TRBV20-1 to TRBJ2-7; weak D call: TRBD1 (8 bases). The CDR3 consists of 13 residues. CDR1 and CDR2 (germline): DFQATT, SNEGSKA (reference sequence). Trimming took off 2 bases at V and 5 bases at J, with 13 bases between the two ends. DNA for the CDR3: TGCAGTGCTAGAACAGGGGGAGGGGACGAGCAGTACTTC. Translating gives CSARTGGGDEQYF.

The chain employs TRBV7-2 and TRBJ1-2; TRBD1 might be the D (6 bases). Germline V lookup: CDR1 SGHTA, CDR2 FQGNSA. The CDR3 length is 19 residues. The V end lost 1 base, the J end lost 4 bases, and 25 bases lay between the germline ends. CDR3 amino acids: CASSLVPRYRAVRSYGYTF. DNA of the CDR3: TGTGCCAGCAGCTTAGTCCCTCGATACAGGGCCGTTCGGTCCTATGGCTACACCTTC.

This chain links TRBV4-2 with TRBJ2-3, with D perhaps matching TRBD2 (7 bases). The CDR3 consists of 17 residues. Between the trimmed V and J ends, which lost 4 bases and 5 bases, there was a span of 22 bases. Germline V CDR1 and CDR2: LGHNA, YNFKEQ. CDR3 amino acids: CASSRYGGGAGEDTQYF. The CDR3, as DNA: TGTGCCAGCAGCCGCTACGGTGGGGGGGCCGGTGAAGATACGCAGTATTTT.

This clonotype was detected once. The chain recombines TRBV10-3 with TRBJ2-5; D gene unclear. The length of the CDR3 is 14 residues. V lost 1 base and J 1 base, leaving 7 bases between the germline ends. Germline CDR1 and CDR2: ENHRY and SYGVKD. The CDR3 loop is CAISELGFQETQYF. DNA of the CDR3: TGTGCCATCAGTGAGTTGGGGTTCCAAGAGACCCAGTACTTC.

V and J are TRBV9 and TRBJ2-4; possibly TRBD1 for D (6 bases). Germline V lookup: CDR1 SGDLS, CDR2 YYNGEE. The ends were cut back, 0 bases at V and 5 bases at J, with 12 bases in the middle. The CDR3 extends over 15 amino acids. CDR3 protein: CASSVGAGAQNIQYF. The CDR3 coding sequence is TGTGCCAGCAGCGTAGGGGCAGGGGCACAAAACATTCAGTACTTC.

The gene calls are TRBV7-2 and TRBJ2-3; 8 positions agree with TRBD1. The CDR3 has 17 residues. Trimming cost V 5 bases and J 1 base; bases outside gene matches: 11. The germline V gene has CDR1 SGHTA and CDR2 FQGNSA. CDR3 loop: CASSLRIVGQGTDTQYF. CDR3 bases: TGTGCCAGCAGCCTTAGGATAGTGGGACAGGGCACAGATACGCAGTATTTT.

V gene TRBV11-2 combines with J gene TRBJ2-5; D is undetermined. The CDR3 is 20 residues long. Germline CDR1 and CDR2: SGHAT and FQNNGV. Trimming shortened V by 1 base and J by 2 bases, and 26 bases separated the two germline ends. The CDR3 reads CASSLGRAPAGLLVQETQYF. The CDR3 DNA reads TGTGCCAGCAGCTTAGGCCGGGCCCCCGCCGGGTTATTAGTTCAAGAGACCCAGTACTTC.

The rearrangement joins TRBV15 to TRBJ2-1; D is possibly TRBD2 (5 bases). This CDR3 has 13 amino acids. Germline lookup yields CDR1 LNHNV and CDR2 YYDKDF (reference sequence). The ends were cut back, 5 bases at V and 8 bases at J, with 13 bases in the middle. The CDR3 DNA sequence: TGTGCCACCAGCCTAACTAGTTTCCATGAGCAGTTCTTC. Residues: CATSLTSFHEQFF. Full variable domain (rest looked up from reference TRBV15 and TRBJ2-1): DAMVIQNPRYQVTQFGKPVTLSCSQTLNHNVMYWYQQKSSQAPKLLFHYYDKDFNNEADTPDNFQSRRPNTSFCFLDIRSPGLGDTAMYLCATSLTSFHEQFFGPGTRLTVL.